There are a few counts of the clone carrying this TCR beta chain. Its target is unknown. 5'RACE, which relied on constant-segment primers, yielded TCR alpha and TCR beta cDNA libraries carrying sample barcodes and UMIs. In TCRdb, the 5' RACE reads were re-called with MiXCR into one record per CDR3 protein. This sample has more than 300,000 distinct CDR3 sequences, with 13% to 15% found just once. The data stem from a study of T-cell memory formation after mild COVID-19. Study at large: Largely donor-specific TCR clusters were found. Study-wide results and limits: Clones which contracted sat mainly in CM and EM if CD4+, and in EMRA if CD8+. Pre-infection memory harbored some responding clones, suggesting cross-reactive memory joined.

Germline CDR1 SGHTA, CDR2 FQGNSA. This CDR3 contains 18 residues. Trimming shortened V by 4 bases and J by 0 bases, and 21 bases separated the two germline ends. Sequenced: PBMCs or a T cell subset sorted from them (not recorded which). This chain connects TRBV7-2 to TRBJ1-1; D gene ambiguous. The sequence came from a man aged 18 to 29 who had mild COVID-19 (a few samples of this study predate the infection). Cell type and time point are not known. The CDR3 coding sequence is TGTGCCAGCAGCTCCCGGGCCCGTCCCCAACTCATGAACACTGAAGCTTTCTTT. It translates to CASSSRARPQLMNTEAFF.